This T cell receptor (beta chain) was identified during a study of OX40 agonist ivuxolimab in advanced cancers. Study background: Ivuxolimab, an agonistic anti-OX40 (CD134) antibody, was given to patients.

The cohort excluded patients with autoimmune disease history or systemic immunosuppression. Baseline, cycle 4 day 1, and cycle 7 day 1 were the blood sampling points. Clones were sequenced by immunoSEQ multiplex PCR, and TCRdb holds only the in-frame ones, with some missing. This sample has 25,000 to 35,000 clones, with less than 90% found just once. This CDR3 is built from 14 residues. The ends were cut back, 1 base at V and 2 bases at J, with 7 bases in the middle. The germline V gene has CDR1 PRHDT and CDR2 FYEKMQ (reference sequence). The receptor was derived from an adult with an advanced solid tumor such as melanoma, head and neck, liver or kidney cancer. The input for sequencing was CD4+ or CD8+ T cells sorted from blood, taken in a trial of the OX40 agonist ivuxolimab. This sequence joins TRBV13 and TRBJ2-3; D is unresolved. CDR3 DNA sequence: TGTGCCAGCAGCTTAGTTGGCTACACAGATACGCAGTATTTT. Protein: CASSLVGYTDTQYF.